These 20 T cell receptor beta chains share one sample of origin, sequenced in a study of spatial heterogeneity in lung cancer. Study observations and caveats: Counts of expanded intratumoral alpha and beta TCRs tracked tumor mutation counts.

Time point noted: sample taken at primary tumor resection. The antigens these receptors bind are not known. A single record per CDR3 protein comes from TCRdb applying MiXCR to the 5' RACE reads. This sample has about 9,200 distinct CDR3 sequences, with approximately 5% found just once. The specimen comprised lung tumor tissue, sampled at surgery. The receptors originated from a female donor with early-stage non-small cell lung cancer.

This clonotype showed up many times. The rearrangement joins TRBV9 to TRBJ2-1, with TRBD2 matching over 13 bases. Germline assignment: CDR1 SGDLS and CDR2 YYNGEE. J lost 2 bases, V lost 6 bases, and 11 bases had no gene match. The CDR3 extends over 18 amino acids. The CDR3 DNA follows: TGTGCCAGCATAAGAACTAGCGGGAGGGCCAACCCCTACAATGAGCAGTTCTTC. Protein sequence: CASIRTSGRANPYNEQFF.

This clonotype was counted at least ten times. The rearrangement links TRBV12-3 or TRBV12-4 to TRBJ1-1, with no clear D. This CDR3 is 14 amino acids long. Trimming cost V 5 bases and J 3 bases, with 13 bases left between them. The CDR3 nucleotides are TGTGCCAGCAGTCTGGCCGGGCGAGACACTGAAGCTTTCTTT. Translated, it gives CASSLAGRDTEAFF.

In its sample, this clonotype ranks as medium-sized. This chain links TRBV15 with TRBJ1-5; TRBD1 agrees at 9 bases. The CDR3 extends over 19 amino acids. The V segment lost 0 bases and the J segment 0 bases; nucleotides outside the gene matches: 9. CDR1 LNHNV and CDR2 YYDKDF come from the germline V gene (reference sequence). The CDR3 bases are TGTGCCACCAGCAGAGATCATAGACAGGGGGTTTATAGCAATCAGCCCCAGCATTTT. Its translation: CATSRDHRQGVYSNQPQHF.

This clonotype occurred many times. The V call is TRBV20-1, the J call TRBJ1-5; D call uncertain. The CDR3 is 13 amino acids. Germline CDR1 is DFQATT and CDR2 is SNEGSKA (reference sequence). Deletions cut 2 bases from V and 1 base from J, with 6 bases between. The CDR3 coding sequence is TGCAGTGCTAGATCCGGGAGCAATCAGCCCCAGCATTTT. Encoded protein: CSARSGSNQPQHF.

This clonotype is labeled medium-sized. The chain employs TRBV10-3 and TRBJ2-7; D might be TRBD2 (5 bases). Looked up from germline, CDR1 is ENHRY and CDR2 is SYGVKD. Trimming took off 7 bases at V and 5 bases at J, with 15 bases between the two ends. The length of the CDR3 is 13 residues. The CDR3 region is CAIKRGPGDEQYF. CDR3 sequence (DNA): TGTGCCATCAAACGCGGCCCCGGGGACGAGCAGTACTTC.

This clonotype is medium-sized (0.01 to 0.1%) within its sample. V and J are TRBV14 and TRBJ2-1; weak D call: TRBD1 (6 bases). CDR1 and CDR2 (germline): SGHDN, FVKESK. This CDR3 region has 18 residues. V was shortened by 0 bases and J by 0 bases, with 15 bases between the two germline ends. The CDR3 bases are TGTGCCAGCAGCCAAGATCCCGCAGGGGAAATCTCCTACAATGAGCAGTTCTTC. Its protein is CASSQDPAGEISYNEQFF.

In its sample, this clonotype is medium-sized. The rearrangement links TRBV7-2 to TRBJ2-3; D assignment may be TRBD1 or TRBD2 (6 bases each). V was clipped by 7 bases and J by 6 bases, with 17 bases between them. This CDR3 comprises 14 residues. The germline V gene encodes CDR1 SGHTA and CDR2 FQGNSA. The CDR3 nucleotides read TGTGCCAGCACCCCTGACGGGGGCAGGGATACGCAGTATTTT. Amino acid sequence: CASTPDGGRDTQYF.

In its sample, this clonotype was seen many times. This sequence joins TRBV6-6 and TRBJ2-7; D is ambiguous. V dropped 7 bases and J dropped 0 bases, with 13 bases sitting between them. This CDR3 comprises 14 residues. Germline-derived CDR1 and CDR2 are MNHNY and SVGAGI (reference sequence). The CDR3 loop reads CASKVLLSSYEQYF. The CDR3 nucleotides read TGTGCCAGCAAGGTCCTACTCAGCTCCTACGAGCAGTACTTC.

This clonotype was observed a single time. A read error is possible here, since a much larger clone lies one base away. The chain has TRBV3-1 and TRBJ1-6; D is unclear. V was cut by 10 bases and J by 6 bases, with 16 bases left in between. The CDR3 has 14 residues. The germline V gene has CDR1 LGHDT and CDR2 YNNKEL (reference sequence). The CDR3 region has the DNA TGTGCCACCAACTCAGAGAACCGTAATTCACCCCTCCACTTT. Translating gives CATNSENRNSPLHF.

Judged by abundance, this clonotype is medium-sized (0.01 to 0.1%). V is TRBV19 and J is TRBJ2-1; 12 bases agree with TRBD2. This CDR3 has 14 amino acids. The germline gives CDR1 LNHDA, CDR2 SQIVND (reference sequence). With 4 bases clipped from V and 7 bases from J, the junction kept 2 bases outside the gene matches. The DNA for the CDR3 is TGTGCCAGTAGTAGACTAGCGGGAGTTAATGAGCAGTTCTTC. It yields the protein CASSRLAGVNEQFF.

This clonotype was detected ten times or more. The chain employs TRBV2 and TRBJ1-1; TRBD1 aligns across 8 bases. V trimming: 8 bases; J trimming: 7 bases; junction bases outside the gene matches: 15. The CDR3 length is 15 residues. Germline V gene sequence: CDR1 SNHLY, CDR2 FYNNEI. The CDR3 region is CASSSRGRSSIEAFF. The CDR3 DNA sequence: TGTGCCAGCTCGAGCAGGGGGCGGAGTAGTATTGAAGCTTTCTTT.

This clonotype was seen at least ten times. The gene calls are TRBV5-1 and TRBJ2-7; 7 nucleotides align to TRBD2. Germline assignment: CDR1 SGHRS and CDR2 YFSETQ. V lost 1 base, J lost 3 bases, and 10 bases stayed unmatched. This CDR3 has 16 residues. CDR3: CASSLRGGGSLYEQYF. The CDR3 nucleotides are TGCGCCAGCAGCTTGAGGGGCGGGGGATCCCTCTACGAGCAGTACTTC. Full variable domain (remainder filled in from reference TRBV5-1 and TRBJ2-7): KAGVTQTPRYLIKTRGQQVTLSCSPISGHRSVSWYQQTPGQGLQFLFEYFSETQRNKGNFPGRFSGRQFSNSRSEMNVSTLELGDSALYLCASSLRGGGSLYEQYFGPGTRLTVT.

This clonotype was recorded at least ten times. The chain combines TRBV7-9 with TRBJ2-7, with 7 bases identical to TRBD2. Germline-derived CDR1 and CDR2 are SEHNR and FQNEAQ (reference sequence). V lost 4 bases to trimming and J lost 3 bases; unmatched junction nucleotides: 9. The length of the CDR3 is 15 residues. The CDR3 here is CASSSWAGEFYEQYF. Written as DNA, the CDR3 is TGTGCCAGCAGCTCATGGGCGGGGGAATTCTACGAGCAGTACTTC.

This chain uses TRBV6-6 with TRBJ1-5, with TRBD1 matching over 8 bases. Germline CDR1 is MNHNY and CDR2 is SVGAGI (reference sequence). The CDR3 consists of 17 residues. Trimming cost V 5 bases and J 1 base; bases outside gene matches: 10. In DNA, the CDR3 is TGTGCCAGCAGTGAATACGACAGGGGAGGAAGCAATCAGCCCCAGCATTTT. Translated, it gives CASSEYDRGGSNQPQHF.

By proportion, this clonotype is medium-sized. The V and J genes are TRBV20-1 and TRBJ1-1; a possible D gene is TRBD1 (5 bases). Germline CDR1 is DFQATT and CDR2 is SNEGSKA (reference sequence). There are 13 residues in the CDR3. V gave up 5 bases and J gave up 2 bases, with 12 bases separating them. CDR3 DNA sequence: TGCAGTGCTGGGGGGACTGCAAACACTGAAGCTTTCTTT. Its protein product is CSAGGTANTEAFF.

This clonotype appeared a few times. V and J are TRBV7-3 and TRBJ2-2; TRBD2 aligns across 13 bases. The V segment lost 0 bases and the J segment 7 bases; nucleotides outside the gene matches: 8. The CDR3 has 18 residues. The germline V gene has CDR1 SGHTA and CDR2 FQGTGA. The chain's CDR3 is CASSLTPTSGRAGGELFF. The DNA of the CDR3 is TGTGCCAGCAGCTTAACACCCACTAGCGGGAGGGCCGGCGGGGAGCTGTTTTTT.

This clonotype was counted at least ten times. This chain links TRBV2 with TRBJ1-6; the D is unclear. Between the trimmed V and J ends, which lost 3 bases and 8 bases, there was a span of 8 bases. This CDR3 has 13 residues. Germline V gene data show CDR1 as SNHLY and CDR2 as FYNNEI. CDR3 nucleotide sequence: TGTGCCAGCAGTGAGGACGGAGATTCACCCCTCCACTTT. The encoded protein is CASSEDGDSPLHF.

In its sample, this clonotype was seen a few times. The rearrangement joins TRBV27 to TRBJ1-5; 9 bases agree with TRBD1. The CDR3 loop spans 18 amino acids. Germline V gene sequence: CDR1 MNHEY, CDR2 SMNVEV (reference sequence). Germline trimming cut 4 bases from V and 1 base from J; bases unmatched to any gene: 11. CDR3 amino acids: CASSSGQGGFWSNQPQHF. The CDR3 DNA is TGTGCCAGCAGTTCGGGACAGGGAGGGTTCTGGAGCAATCAGCCCCAGCATTTT.

The CDR3 here is CASSPGTSGSTDTQYF. DNA for the CDR3: TGTGCCAGCAGCCCCGGGACTAGCGGGAGCACAGATACGCAGTATTTT. The rearrangement uses TRBV7-6 and TRBJ2-3; TRBD2 aligns across 12 bases. With V trimmed by 5 bases and J by 0 bases, 3 bases remained unmatched. Germline V lookup: CDR1 SGHVS, CDR2 FNYEAQ. The CDR3 runs to 16 residues.

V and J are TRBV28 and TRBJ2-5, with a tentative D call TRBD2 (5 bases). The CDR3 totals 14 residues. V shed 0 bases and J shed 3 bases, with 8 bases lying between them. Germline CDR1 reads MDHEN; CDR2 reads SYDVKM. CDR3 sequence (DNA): TGTGCCAGCAGTTTATGGTCCGGGGAAGAGACCCAGTACTTC. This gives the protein CASSLWSGEETQYF.